Sequencing of this TCR beta chain was carried out in a study of T cell changes during pregnancy in multiple sclerosis. After removal of 6 bases from V and 5 bases from J, the junction contained 10 bases not matched to a gene. This CDR3 spans 14 amino acids. Per germline, CDR1 SNHLY and CDR2 FYNNEI. The table came from immunoSEQ multiplex PCR; TCRdb's copy has only in-frame clones and leaves some out. This table has about 75,000 clones, 70% to 90% appearing once. V gene TRBV2 combines with J gene TRBJ2-7, with 7 bases fitting TRBD1. This sequence was found in a female donor in good health, enrolled as a control in a pregnancy study. This sample comprised peripheral blood, obtained in the first trimester of pregnancy. The CDR3 sequence is CASRARQGWDEQYF. The CDR3 nucleotides read TGTGCCAGCAGAGCTCGACAGGGTTGGGACGAGCAGTACTTC.